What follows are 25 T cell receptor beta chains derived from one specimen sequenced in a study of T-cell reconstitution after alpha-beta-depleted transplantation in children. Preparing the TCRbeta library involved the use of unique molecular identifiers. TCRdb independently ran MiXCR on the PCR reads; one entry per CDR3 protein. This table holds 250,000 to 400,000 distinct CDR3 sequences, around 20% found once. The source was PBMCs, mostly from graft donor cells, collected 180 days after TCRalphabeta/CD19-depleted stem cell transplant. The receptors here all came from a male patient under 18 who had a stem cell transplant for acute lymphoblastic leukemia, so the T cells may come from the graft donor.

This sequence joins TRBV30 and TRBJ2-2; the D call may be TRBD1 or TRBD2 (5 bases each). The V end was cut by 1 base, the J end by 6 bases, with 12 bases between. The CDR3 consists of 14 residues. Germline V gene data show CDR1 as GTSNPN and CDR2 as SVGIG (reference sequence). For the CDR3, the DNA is TGTGCCTGGAGTGATTTGGTGGGGGCCGGGGAGCTGTTTTTT. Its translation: CAWSDLVGAGELFF.

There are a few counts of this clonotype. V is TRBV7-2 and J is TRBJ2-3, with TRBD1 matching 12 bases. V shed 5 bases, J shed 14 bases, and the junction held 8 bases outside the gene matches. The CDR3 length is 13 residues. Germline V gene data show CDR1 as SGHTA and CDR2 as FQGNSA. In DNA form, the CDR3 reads TGTGCCAGCAGCCTTAGTGGGGACAGGGGGCCGTATTTT. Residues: CASSLSGDRGPYF.

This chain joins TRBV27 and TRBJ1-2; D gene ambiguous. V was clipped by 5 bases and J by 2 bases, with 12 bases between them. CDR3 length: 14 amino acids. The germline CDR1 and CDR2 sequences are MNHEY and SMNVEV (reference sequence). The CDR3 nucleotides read TGTGCCAGCAGTACCCTCGGGGTCAACTATGGCTACACCTTC. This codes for CASSTLGVNYGYTF.

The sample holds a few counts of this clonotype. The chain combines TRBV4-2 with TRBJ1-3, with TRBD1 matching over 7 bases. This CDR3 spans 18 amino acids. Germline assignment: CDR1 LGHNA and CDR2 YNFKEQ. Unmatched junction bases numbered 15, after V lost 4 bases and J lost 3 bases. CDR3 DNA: TGTGCCAGCAGCCGGCCATCCACAGGGGTCCGGGGTGGAAACACCATATATTTT. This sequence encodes CASSRPSTGVRGGNTIYF.

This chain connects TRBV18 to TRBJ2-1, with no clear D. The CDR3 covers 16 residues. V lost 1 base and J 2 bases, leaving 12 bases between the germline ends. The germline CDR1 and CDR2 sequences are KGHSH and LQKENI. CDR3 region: CASSPQVPVTYNEQFF. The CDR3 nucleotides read TGTGCCAGCTCACCACAAGTACCTGTCACCTACAATGAGCAGTTCTTC.

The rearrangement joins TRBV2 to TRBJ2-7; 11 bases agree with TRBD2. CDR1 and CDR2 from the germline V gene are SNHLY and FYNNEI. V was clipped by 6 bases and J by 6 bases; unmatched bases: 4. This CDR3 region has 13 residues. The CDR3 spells CASRIAGGPEQYF. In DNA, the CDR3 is TGTGCCAGCAGGATAGCGGGAGGGCCCGAGCAGTACTTC.

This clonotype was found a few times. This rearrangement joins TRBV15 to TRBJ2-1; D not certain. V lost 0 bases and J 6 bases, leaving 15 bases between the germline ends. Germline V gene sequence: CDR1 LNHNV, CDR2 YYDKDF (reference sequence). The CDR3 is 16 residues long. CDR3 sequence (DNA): TGTGCCACCAGCAGAGATCGAAACTATGCCGGCAATGAGCAGTTCTTC. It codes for CATSRDRNYAGNEQFF.

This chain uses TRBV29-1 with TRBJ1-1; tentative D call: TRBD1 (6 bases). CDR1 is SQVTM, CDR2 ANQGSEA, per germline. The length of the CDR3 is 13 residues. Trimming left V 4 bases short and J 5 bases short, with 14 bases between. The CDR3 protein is CSVAGRGGTEAFF. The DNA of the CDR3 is TGCAGCGTTGCCGGCAGGGGAGGAACTGAAGCTTTCTTT.

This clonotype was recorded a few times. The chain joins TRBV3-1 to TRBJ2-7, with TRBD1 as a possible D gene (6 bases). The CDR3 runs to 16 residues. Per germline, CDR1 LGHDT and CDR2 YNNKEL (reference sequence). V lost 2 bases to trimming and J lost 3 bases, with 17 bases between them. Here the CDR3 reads CASSQSGRQAFYEQYF. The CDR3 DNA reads TGTGCCAGCAGCCAATCAGGGAGACAGGCGTTCTACGAGCAGTACTTC.

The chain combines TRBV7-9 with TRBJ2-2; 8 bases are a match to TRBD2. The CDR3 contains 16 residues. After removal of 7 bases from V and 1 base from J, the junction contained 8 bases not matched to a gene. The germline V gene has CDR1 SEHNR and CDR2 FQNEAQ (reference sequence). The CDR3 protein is CASNLRTSGNTGELFF. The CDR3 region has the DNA TGTGCCAGCAACCTACGAACTAGCGGGAACACCGGGGAGCTGTTTTTT.

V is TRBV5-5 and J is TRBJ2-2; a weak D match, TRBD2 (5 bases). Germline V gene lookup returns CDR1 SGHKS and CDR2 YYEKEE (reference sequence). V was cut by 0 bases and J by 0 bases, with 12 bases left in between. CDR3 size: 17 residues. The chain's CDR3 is CASSLGFGGSNTGELFF. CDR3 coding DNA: TGTGCCAGCAGCTTGGGTTTCGGCGGGTCGAACACCGGGGAGCTGTTTTTT.

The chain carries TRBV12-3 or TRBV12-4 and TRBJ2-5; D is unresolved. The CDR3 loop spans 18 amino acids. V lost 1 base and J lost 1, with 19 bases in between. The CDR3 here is CASSLGLGRRGTQETQYF. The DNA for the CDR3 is TGTGCCAGCAGTTTAGGTTTGGGCAGGCGAGGAACCCAAGAGACCCAGTACTTC.

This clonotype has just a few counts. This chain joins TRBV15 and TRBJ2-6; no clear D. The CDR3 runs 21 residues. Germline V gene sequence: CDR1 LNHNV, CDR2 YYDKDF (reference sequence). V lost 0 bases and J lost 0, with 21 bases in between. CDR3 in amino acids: CATSRDKGFGPSLSGANVLTF. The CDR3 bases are TGTGCCACCAGCAGAGATAAGGGTTTCGGGCCCTCTCTCTCTGGGGCCAACGTCCTGACTTTC.

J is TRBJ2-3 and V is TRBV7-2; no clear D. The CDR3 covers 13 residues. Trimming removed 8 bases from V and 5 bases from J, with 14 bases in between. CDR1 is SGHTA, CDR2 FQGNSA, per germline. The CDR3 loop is CASGPRSGDTQYF. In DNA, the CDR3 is TGTGCCAGCGGCCCCCGAAGTGGAGATACGCAGTATTTT. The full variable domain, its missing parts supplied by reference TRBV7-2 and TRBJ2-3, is GAGVSQSPSNKVTEKGKDVELRCDPISGHTALYWYRQSLGQGLEFLIYFQGNSAPDKSGLPSDRFSAERTGGSVSTLTIQRTQQEDSAVYLCASGPRSGDTQYFGPGTRLTVL.

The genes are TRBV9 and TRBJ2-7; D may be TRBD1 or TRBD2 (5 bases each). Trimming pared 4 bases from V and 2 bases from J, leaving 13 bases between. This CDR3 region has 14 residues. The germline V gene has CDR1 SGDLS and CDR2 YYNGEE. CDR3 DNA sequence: TGTGCCAGCAGCTCGGGACGCACCGCCTACGAGCAGTACTTC. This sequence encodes CASSSGRTAYEQYF.

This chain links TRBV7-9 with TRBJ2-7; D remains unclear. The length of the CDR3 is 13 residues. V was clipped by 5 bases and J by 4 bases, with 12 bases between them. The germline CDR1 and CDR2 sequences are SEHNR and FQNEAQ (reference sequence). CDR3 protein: CASSNSSTYEQYF. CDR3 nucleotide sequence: TGTGCCAGCAGCAATTCCTCTACGTACGAGCAGTACTTC.

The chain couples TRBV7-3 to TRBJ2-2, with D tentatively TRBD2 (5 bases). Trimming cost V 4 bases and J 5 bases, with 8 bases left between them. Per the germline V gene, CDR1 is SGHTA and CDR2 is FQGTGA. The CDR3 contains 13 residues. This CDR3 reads CASSSPGTGELFF. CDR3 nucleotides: TGTGCCAGCAGCTCTCCGGGGACCGGGGAGCTGTTTTTT.

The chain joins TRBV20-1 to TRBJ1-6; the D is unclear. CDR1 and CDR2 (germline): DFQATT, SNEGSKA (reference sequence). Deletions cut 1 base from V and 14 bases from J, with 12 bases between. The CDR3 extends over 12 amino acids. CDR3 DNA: TGCAGTGCTAGAGTCCGTCCCCAAACCCTCCACTTT. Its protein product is CSARVRPQTLHF.

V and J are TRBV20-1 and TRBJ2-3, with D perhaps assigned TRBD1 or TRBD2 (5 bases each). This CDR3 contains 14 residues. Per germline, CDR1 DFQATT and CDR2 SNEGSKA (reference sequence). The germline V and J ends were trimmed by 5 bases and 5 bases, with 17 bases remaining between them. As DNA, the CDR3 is TGCAGTGCTTACACCGGGACGGTGGGAGATACGCAGTATTTT. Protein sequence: CSAYTGTVGDTQYF.

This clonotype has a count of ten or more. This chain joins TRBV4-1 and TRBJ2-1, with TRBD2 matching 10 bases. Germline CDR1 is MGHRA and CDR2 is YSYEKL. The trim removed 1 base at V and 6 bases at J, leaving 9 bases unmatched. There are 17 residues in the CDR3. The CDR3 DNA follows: TGCGCCAGCAGCCAAGGCCCACAGCGGGAGGGCCTCAATGAGCAGTTCTTC. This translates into CASSQGPQREGLNEQFF.

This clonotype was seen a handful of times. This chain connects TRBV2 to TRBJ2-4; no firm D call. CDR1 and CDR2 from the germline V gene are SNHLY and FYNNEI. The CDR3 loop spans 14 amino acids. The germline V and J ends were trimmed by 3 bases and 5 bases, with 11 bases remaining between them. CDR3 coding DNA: TGTGCCAGCAGTGAGGCGAGAACCGAAAACATTCAGTACTTC. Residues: CASSEARTENIQYF.

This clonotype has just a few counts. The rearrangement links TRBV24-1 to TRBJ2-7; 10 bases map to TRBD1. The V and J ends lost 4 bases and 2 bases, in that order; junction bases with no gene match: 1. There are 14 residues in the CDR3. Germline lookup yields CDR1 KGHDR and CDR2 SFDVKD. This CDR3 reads CATSDGQGAYEQYF. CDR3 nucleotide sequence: TGTGCCACCAGTGACGGACAGGGGGCCTACGAGCAGTACTTC.

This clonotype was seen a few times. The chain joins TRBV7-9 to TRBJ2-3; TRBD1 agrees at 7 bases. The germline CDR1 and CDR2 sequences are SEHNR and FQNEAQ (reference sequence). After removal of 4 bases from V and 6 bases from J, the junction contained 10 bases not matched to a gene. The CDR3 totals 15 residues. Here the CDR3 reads CASSSREQGQDTQYF. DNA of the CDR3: TGTGCCAGCAGCTCCAGGGAACAGGGGCAGGATACGCAGTATTTT.

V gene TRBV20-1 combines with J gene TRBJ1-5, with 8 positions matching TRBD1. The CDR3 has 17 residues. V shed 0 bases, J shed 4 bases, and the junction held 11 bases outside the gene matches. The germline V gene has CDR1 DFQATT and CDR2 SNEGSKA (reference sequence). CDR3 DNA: TGCAGTGCTAGAGATCCTGGTACAGGGGGTAGGAATCAGCCCCAGCATTTT. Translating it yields CSARDPGTGGRNQPQHF.

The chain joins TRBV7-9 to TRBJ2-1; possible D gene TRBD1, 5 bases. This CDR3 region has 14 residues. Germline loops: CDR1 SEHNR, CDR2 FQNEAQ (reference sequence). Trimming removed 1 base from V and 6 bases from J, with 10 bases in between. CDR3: CASSLVSGRNEQFF. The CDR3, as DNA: TGTGCCAGCAGCTTAGTGTCAGGGCGCAATGAGCAGTTCTTC.